This T cell receptor beta chain derives from a study of T cells in Graves' hyperthyroidism and ophthalmopathy. Whole-study context: Peripheral blood samples were taken at initial diagnosis, prior to any treatment.

The CDR3 loop spans 13 amino acids. Looked up from germline, CDR1 is DFQATT and CDR2 is SNEGSKA (reference sequence). Trimming pared 5 bases from V and 4 bases from J, leaving 13 bases between. Study-level results: Blood also held most thyroid clonotypes expanded beyond 0.001.

This clonotype was recorded many times. Its antigen is undetermined. The patients, who ranged from 18 to 65 in age, presented with newly diagnosed hyperthyroidism lasting under 2 months. The source material, RNA transcripts, was used to amplify TCR beta CDR3 regions. Initially, a first-round RT-PCR of the TCR CDR3 employed the HTBI primer set. In TCRdb, the multiplex PCR reads were re-called with MiXCR into one record per CDR3 protein. The sample includes about 420,000 distinct CDR3 sequences, roughly 15% of them seen just once. The material sequenced was blood. The clonotype originates from a woman aged 18 to 35 with Graves' hyperthyroidism. The chain employs TRBV20-1 and TRBJ2-3; D might be TRBD1 (5 bases). This CDR3 is CSASQDGADTQYF. CDR3 nucleotides: TGCAGTGCTTCACAGGACGGTGCAGATACGCAGTATTTT.